Listed here are 25 T cell receptor beta chains from one sample, sequenced in a study of somatic mutations in cytotoxic T cells in rheumatoid arthritis. Produced via immunoSEQ multiplex PCR; TCRdb's table is partial and in-frame only. The sample has about 8,200 clones, about 77% seen once. Specimen: CD8+ T cells sorted from blood. The receptors derive from an adult with rheumatoid arthritis.

V usage is TRBV6-1 and J usage is TRBJ2-7, with D perhaps matching TRBD1 (7 bases). CDR3 length: 14 residues. Germline V lookup: CDR1 MNHNS, CDR2 SASEGT. V was trimmed by 3 bases and J by 2 bases, leaving 11 bases between them. The CDR3 region is CASSEGGQTYEQYF. The CDR3, as DNA: TGTGCCAGCAGTGAGGGGGGACAGACCTACGAGCAGTACTTC.

V gene TRBV10-2 combines with J gene TRBJ1-1; D possibly corresponds to TRBD1 (6 bases). V was clipped by 5 bases and J by 1 base, with 11 bases between them. The germline CDR1 and CDR2 sequences are WSHSY and SAAADI. There are 14 residues in the CDR3. CDR3 residues: CASSWTAQNTEAFF. As DNA, the CDR3 is TGCGCCAGCAGTTGGACAGCACAGAACACTGAAGCTTTCTTT.

The chain couples TRBV11-1 to TRBJ2-7, with D perhaps given as TRBD1 or TRBD2 (5 bases each). This CDR3 region has 15 residues. V lost 5 bases to trimming and J lost 2 bases, with 16 bases between them. The germline gives CDR1 SGHAT, CDR2 FQDESV (reference sequence). This CDR3 reads CASSPTPGRPYEQYF. In nucleotides, the CDR3 is TGTGCCAGCAGCCCCACTCCGGGACGGCCCTACGAGCAGTACTTC.

The genes are TRBV7-8 and TRBJ2-1, with 8 bases lining up with TRBD2. The CDR3 is 14 residues long. Germline loops: CDR1 SGHVS, CDR2 FQNEAQ. Trimming removed 2 bases from V and 8 bases from J; junction bases left unmatched: 5. In DNA form, the CDR3 reads TGTGCCAGCAGCTTAACCGGGGGGGGGTATGAGCAGTTCTTC. Translating gives CASSLTGGGYEQFF. The whole variable domain, remainder taken from reference TRBV7-8 and TRBJ2-1, is GAGVSQSPRYKVAKRGQDVALRCDPISGHVSLFWYQQALGQGPEFLTYFQNEAQLDKSGLPSDRFFAERPEGSVSTLKIQRTQQEDSAVYLCASSLTGGGYEQFFGPGTRLTVL.

V and J are TRBV7-6 and TRBJ2-2; D gene uncertain. Germline CDR1 SGHVS, CDR2 FNYEAQ. The CDR3 has 19 amino acids. The V end was cut by 5 bases, the J end by 4 bases, with 26 bases between. CDR3 bases: TGTGCCAGCAGCCCTATAACGACTTTGGGTGGCGGACCCACCGGGGAGCTGTTTTTT. As protein: CASSPITTLGGGPTGELFF.

The chain joins TRBV19 to TRBJ1-5; no reliable D call. V lost 3 bases to trimming and J lost 2 bases, with 11 bases between them. Germline CDR1 LNHDA, CDR2 SQIVND (reference sequence). The CDR3 runs 15 residues. The CDR3 nucleotides read TGTGCCAGTAGTATTTTTGTTGATCGCAATCAGCCCCAGCATTTT. Its translation: CASSIFVDRNQPQHF.

V usage is TRBV5-4 and J usage is TRBJ1-2, with a weak D call TRBD1 (5 bases). Trimming shortened V by 4 bases and J by 2 bases, and 12 bases separated the two germline ends. The CDR3 sequence is 14 residues long. Germline values: CDR1 SGHNT, CDR2 YYREEE (reference sequence). This CDR3 reads CASSRRQKNYGYTF. The CDR3 bases are TGTGCCAGCAGCCGCCGACAGAAGAACTATGGCTACACCTTC.

The V call is TRBV5-4, the J call TRBJ2-7; 9 bases are shared with TRBD2. The CDR3 spans 15 residues. CDR1 SGHNT and CDR2 YYREEE come from the germline V gene (reference sequence). Trimming at V came to 0 bases and at J to 6 bases, leaving 7 bases not matched to a gene. The CDR3 bases are TGTGCCAGCAGCTTGGCGAGCGGGGGGTGGGCCGAGCAGTACTTC. Translated, it gives CASSLASGGWAEQYF.

This CDR3 reads CASSQVQGASQPQHF. The CDR3 coding sequence is TGTGCCAGCAGCCAAGTGCAGGGGGCGTCTCAGCCCCAGCATTTT. The chain links TRBV4-2 to TRBJ1-5, with 8 bases fitting TRBD1. Germline loops: CDR1 LGHNA, CDR2 YNFKEQ. The junction had 5 bases not matched to a gene; V was cut back by 1 base and J by 6 bases. The CDR3 extends over 15 amino acids.

The chain links TRBV15 to TRBJ1-2, with D perhaps TRBD1 (5 bases). The V and J ends lost 4 bases and 4 bases respectively, with 16 bases between them. Germline V lookup: CDR1 LNHNV, CDR2 YYDKDF (reference sequence). This CDR3 spans 15 amino acids. The DNA for the CDR3 is TGTGCCACCAGCAACGACAGACTAAGTATCTATGGCTACACCTTC. This encodes CATSNDRLSIYGYTF. The full variable domain, in which reference TRBV15 and TRBJ1-2 provide the parts outside the CDR3, is DAMVIQNPRYQVTQFGKPVTLSCSQTLNHNVMYWYQQKSSQAPKLLFHYYDKDFNNEADTPDNFQSRRPNTSFCFLDIRSPGLGDTAMYLCATSNDRLSIYGYTFGSGTRLTVV.

V and J are TRBV4-2 and TRBJ2-1; possibly TRBD2 for D (6 bases). The CDR3 consists of 17 residues. CDR1 and CDR2 from the germline V gene are LGHNA and YNFKEQ. Trimming removed 0 bases from V and 1 base from J, with 13 bases in between. DNA of the CDR3: TGTGCCAGCAGCCAAGAAATCGCGGGGTGGTCCTACAATGAGCAGTTCTTC. It codes for CASSQEIAGWSYNEQFF.

The J gene is TRBJ2-7, the V gene TRBV11-2, with D perhaps assigned TRBD1 or TRBD2 (5 bases each). In germline, CDR1 is SGHAT, CDR2 FQNNGV. The CDR3 totals 14 residues. Deletions cut 7 bases from V and 0 bases from J, with 13 bases between. CDR3 in amino acids: CASNRGRDSYEQYF. The CDR3 DNA reads TGTGCCAGCAACCGGGGCAGGGACTCCTACGAGCAGTACTTC.

The rearrangement uses TRBV4-2 and TRBJ2-7; D remains ambiguous. This CDR3 has 13 residues. V gave up 0 bases and J gave up 3 bases, with 6 bases separating them. Germline values: CDR1 LGHNA, CDR2 YNFKEQ. The CDR3 DNA reads TGTGCCAGCAGCCAAGATCAAGGCTACGAGCAGTACTTC. Encoded protein: CASSQDQGYEQYF.

The rearrangement joins TRBV15 to TRBJ1-1; D unresolved. The CDR3 spans 12 residues. Trimming stripped 8 bases from V and 7 bases from J, with 14 bases between. The germline V gene has CDR1 LNHNV and CDR2 YYDKDF (reference sequence). DNA of the CDR3: TGTGCCACCCGGACGGATAAATTTGAAGCTTTCTTT. Encoded protein: CATRTDKFEAFF.

The CDR3, as DNA: TGTGCCAGCAGACAGGAACCGAACACCGGGGAGCTGTTTTTT. This encodes CASRQEPNTGELFF. The chain carries TRBV6-5 and TRBJ2-2; perhaps TRBD1 as D (5 bases). Looked up from germline, CDR1 is MNHEY and CDR2 is SVGAGI. V lost 6 bases to trimming and J lost 0 bases, with 8 bases between them. This CDR3 has 14 residues.

The chain has TRBV5-6 and TRBJ1-2, with TRBD1 identical over 8 bases. This CDR3 is 14 amino acids long. Trimming at V came to 3 bases and at J to 4 bases, leaving 5 bases not matched to a gene. Germline CDR1 and CDR2: SGHDT and YYEEEE. CDR3 coding DNA: TGTGCCAGCAGCTATGCCGGGACAGGCTATGGCTACACCTTC. Protein product: CASSYAGTGYGYTF.

This clone was detected only once. The J gene is TRBJ1-6, the V gene TRBV28; D unresolved. The V gene lost 3 bases and the J gene lost 9 bases, with 6 bases spanning the gap. Germline loops: CDR1 MDHEN, CDR2 SYDVKM. The CDR3 length is 12 residues. The CDR3 protein is CASSFYTSPLHF. In DNA, the CDR3 is TGTGCCAGCAGTTTTTACACTTCACCCCTCCACTTT.

This clone occurred a few times. The chain recombines TRBV4-1 with TRBJ2-5; 15 bases match TRBD2. The CDR3 has 19 amino acids. The V segment lost 3 bases and the J segment 5 bases; nucleotides outside the gene matches: 13. Germline CDR1 reads MGHRA; CDR2 reads YSYEKL. The CDR3 region has the DNA TGCGCCAGCAGCCATCCGGGACTAGCGGGGGGCCCGGGCCGGGAGACCCAGTACTTC. It encodes CASSHPGLAGGPGRETQYF.

This chain links TRBV10-3 with TRBJ2-3, with 7 bases lining up with TRBD2. CDR1 and CDR2 (germline): ENHRY, SYGVKD. V was pared by 0 bases and J by 4 bases, with 4 bases of the junction left unmatched. CDR3 length: 15 amino acids. The chain's CDR3 is CAISESGAGADTQYF. The CDR3, as DNA: TGTGCCATCAGTGAGTCAGGGGCGGGGGCAGATACGCAGTATTTT.

On this clone: Its ends do not fully match the called genes, so a read error is possible. V gene TRBV5-6 combines with J gene TRBJ2-7, with D perhaps TRBD2 (6 bases). In germline, CDR1 is SGHDT, CDR2 YYEEEE. The CDR3 consists of 16 residues. The CDR3 region has the DNA TGTGCCAGCAGCTCCCCCGGGACTCAGGGCTCCAACGAGCAGTACTTC. This translates into CASSSPGTQGSNEQYF.

V usage is TRBV9 and J usage is TRBJ2-2; D is undetermined. The CDR3 extends over 14 amino acids. The V end was cut by 0 bases, the J end by 1 base, with 4 bases between. The germline CDR1 and CDR2 sequences are SGDLS and YYNGEE. The CDR3 loop reads CASSVGKNTGELFF. Written as DNA, the CDR3 is TGTGCCAGCAGCGTAGGGAAGAACACCGGGGAGCTGTTTTTT.

The chain links TRBV28 to TRBJ1-5; the D is unclear. The CDR3 runs 14 residues. The ends were cut back, 3 bases at V and 2 bases at J, with 8 bases in the middle. The germline gives CDR1 MDHEN, CDR2 SYDVKM. CDR3 DNA: TGTGCCAGCAGTTTGGTGGGCGGCAATCAGCCCCAGCATTTT. Its translation is CASSLVGGNQPQHF.

The chain employs TRBV5-4 and TRBJ2-1; TRBD1 matches 10 bases. The CDR3 has 13 amino acids. Germline loops: CDR1 SGHNT, CDR2 YYREEE (reference sequence). The ends lost 9 bases at V and 3 bases at J; junction bases unmatched: 3. For the CDR3, the DNA is TGTGCCACTGGGGACAGGGGCTACAATGAGCAGTTCTTC. Translated: CATGDRGYNEQFF.

This clone ranks as large (0.1 to 1%). CDR3 DNA: TGTGCCAGCAGTGATAGCACAGTAGCTGAGCAGTTCTTC. Translation gives CASSDSTVAEQFF. J is TRBJ2-1 and V is TRBV2; D gene uncertain. Germline V gene data show CDR1 as SNHLY and CDR2 as FYNNEI. The CDR3 contains 13 residues. Trimming left V 3 bases short and J 9 bases short, with 12 bases between.

CDR3 sequence reads: CASSFGGNEQYF. CDR3 coding DNA: TGTGCCAGCAGCTTTGGAGGGAACGAGCAGTACTTC. This sequence joins TRBV11-2 and TRBJ2-7; D is possibly TRBD2 (6 bases). Trimming took 3 bases from V and 5 from J, leaving 8 bases between them. The CDR3 has 12 amino acids. The germline CDR1 and CDR2 sequences are SGHAT and FQNNGV. The whole variable domain, remainder taken from reference TRBV11-2 and TRBJ2-7, is EAGVAQSPRYKIIEKRQSVAFWCNPISGHATLYWYQQILGQGPKLLIQFQNNGVVDDSQLPKDRFSAERLKGVDSTLKIQPAKLEDSAVYLCASSFGGNEQYFGPGTRLTVT.